The entry below gives a single T cell receptor beta chain sequence along with its context. As yet, its antigen is unknown. Sequenced by immunoSEQ multiplex PCR; TCRdb stores in-frame clones only, minus some. The profile shows more than 300,000 clones, approximately 86% of them singletons. As for treatment: 15 to 20 received Ad26.COV2.S at low or high dose, single or two shots; 5 received placebo; per-sample allocation not given. Collection of samples fell on day 63 after the first vaccine or placebo injection. Ad26.COV2.S expressed prefusion-stabilized spike from the original Wuhan strain. The data derive from a study of Ad26.COV2.S vaccination and SARS-CoV-2 variants. Study overall: Ad26.COV2.S, an intramuscular injection, was given once or twice 56 days apart. Broader study findings: Total responses of T cells may have been underestimated by the analyses of TCR breadth and depth. Individuals receiving vaccine had higher spike-specific TCR breadth than placebo recipients did.

The junction had 3 bases not matched to a gene; V was cut back by 2 bases and J by 4 bases. Germline CDR1 and CDR2: SGHVS and FNYEAQ. The CDR3 spans 15 residues. The receptor was derived from a person aged 18 to 59 who received the Ad26.COV2.S COVID-19 vaccine or a placebo. The chain couples TRBV7-6 to TRBJ2-2; 8 nucleotides line up with TRBD1. The source was peripheral blood, collected in a trial of Ad26.COV2.S vaccine versus placebo. The CDR3 DNA reads as TGTGCCAGCAGCTTATCCAGGGGGCGCACCGGGGAGCTGTTTTTT. This sequence encodes CASSLSRGRTGELFF.